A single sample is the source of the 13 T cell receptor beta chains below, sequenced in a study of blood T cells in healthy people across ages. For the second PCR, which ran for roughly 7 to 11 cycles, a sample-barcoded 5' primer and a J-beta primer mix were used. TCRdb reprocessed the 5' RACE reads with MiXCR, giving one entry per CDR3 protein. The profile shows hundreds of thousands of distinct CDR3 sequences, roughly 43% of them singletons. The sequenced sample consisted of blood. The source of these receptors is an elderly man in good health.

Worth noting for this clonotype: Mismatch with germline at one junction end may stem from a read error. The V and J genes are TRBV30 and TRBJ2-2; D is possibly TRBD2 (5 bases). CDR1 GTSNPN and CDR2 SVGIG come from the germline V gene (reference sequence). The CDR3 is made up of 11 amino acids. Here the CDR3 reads CAGSASGELFF. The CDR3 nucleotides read TGTGCCGGGAGTGCCTCCGGGGAGCTGTTTTTT. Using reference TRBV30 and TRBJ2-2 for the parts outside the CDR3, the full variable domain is SQTIHQWPATLVQPVGSPLSLECTVEGTSNPNLYWYRQAAGRGLQLLFYSVGIGQISSEVPQNLSASRPQDRQFILSSKKLLLSDSGFYLCAGSASGELFFGEGSRLTVL.

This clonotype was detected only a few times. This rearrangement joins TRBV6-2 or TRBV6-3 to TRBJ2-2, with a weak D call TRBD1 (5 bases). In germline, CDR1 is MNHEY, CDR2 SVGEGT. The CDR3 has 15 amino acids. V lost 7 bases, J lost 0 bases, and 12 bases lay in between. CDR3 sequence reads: CASKGSPSNTGELFF. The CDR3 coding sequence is TGTGCCAGCAAGGGGTCACCCTCGAACACCGGGGAGCTGTTTTTT.

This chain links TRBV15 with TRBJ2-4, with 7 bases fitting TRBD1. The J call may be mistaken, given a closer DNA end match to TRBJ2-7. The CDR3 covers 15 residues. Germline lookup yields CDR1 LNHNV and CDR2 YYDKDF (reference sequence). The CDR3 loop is CATSKGRQGSYEQYF. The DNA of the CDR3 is TGTGCCACCAGCAAAGGACGACAGGGTTCCTACGAGCAGTACTTC.

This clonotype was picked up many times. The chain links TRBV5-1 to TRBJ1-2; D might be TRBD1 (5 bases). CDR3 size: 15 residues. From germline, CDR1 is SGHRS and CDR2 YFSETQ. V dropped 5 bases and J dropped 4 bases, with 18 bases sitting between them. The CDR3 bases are TGCGCCAGCAGACAATCCAGCGACAGCTTCTATGGCTACACCTTC. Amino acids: CASRQSSDSFYGYTF.

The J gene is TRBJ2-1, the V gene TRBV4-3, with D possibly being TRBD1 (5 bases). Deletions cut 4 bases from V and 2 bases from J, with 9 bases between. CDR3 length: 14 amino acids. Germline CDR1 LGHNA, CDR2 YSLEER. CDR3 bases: TGCGCCAGCAGCCGCCCCAGGGCCTACAATGAGCAGTTCTTC. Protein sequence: CASSRPRAYNEQFF.

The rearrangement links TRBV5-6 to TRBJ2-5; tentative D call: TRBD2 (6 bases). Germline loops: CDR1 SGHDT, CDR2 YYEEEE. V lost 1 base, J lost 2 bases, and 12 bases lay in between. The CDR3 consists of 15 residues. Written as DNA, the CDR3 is TGTGCCAGCAGCTTGTGGGCGGGGATACAAGAGACCCAGTACTTC. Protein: CASSLWAGIQETQYF.

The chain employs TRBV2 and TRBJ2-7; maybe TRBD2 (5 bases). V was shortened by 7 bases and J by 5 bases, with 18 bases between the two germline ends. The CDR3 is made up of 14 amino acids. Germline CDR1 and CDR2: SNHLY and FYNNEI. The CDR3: CASTVTRQRDEQYF. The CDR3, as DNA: TGTGCCAGCACCGTGACTCGGCAGAGGGACGAGCAGTACTTC.

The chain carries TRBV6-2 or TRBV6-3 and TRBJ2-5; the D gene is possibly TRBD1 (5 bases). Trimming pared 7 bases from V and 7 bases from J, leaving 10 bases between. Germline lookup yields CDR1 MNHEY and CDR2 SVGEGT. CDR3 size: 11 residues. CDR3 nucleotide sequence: TGTGCCAGCAAGGACACCCGGACCCAGTACTTC. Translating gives CASKDTRTQYF.

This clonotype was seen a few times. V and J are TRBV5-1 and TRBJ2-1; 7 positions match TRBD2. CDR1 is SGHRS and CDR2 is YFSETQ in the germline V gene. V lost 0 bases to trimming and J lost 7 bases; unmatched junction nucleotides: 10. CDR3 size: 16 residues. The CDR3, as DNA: TGCGCCAGCAGCTTGGGAGGGACCTCCGGGGGGAATGAGCAGTTCTTC. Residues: CASSLGGTSGGNEQFF.

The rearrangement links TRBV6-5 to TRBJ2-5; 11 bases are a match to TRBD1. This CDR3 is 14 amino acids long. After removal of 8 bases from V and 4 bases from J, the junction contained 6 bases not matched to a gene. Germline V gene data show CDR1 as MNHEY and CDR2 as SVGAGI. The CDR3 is CASWDRGAGETQYF. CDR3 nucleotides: TGTGCCAGCTGGGACAGGGGGGCGGGAGAGACCCAGTACTTC.

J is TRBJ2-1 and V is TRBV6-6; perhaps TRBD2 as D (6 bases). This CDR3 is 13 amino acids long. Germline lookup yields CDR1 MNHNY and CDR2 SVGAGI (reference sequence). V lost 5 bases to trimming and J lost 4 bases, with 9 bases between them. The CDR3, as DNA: TGTGCCAGCAGTAATGCGGGATACAATGAGCAGTTCTTC. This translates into CASSNAGYNEQFF.

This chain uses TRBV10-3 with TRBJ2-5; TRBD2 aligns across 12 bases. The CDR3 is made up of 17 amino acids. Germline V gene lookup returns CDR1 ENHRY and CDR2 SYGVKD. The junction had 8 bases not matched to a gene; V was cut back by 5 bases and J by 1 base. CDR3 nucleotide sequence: TGTGCCATCAGTACTGGACTAGCGGGGTCCTCCCAAGAGACCCAGTACTTC. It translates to CAISTGLAGSSQETQYF.

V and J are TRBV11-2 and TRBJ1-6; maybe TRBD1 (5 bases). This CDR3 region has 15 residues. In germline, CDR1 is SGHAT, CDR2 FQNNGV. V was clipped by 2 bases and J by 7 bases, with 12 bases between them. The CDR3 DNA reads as TGTGCCAGCAGCTTAAAAGGGGCGGTGAATTCACCCCTCCACTTT. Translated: CASSLKGAVNSPLHF.